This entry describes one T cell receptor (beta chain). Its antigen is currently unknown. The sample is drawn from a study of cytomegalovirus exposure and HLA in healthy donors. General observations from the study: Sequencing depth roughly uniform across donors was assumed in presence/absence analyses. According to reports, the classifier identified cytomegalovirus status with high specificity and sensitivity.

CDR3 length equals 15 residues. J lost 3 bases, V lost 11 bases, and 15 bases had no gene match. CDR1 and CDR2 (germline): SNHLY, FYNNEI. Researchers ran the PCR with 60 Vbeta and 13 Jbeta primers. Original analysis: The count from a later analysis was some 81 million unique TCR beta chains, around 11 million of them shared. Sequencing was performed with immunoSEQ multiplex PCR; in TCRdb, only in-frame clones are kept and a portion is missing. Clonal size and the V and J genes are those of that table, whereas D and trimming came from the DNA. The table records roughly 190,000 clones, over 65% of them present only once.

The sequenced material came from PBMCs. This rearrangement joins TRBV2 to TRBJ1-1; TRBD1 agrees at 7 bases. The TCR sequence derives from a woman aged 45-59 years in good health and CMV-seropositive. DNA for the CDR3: TGTGCCTCCGAAGAGGTAGGGGGCCTGGACACTGAAGCTTTCTTT. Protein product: CASEEVGGLDTEAFF. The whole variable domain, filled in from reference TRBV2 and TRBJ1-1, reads EPEVTQTPSHQVTQMGQEVILRCVPISNHLYFYWYRQILGQKVEFLVSFYNNEISEKSEIFDDQFSVERPDGSNFTLKIRSTKLEDSAMYFCASEEVGGLDTEAFFGQGTRLTVV.